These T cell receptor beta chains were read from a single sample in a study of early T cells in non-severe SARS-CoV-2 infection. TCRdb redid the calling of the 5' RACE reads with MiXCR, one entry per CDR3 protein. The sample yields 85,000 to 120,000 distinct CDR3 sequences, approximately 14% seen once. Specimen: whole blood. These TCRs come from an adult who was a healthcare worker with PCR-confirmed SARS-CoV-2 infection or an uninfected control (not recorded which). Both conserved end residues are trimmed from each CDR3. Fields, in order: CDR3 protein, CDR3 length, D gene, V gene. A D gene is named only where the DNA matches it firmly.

CDR3: ASSYDRQTEAF
length: 11
D: NA
V: TRBV5-6

CDR3: ASSLLAGFTDTQY
length: 13
D: TRBD2
V: TRBV7-2

CDR3: SAETGNRLESNQPQH
length: 15
D: TRBD1
V: TRBV20-1

CDR3: ASSLAGGTQY
length: 10
D: NA
V: TRBV7-9

CDR3: SAQTSGYEQY
length: 10
D: TRBD2
V: TRBV20-1

CDR3: SVWDRGSGNTIY
length: 12
D: TRBD1
V: TRBV29-1

CDR3: ASSLSGRAINEQF
length: 13
D: TRBD2
V: TRBV4-1

CDR3: ASSLEGQPNTEAF
length: 13
D: TRBD1
V: TRBV5-1

CDR3: ASSADRGNSPLH
length: 12
D: TRBD1
V: TRBV7-7

CDR3: SARREAGHTEAF
length: 12
D: NA
V: TRBV20-1

CDR3: ASSLGSTGEAF
length: 11
D: NA
V: TRBV5-1

CDR3: ASSHETGSPHEQY
length: 13
D: NA
V: TRBV3-1

CDR3: ASSVQGKESPLH
length: 12
D: NA
V: TRBV2

CDR3: ASSLLLPGQGFGEQY
length: 15
D: TRBD1
V: TRBV5-1

CDR3: ASSVGLAHGAGELF
length: 14
D: TRBD2
V: TRBV9

CDR3: ATGQTISYNEQF
length: 12
D: NA
V: TRBV27

CDR3: ASSQVGLAGEPYNEQF
length: 16
D: NA
V: TRBV3-2

CDR3: ASSSSGGPLH
length: 10
D: NA
V: TRBV19

CDR3: ASSQGEGNQETQY
length: 13
D: NA
V: TRBV4-2

CDR3: ASGSGTSYNEQF
length: 12
D: NA
V: TRBV2

CDR3: AISGYQGAEQY
length: 11
D: NA
V: TRBV10-3

CDR3: ASSPHTSSYEQY
length: 12
D: NA
V: TRBV7-9

CDR3: ASSLPAGDEQY
length: 11
D: NA
V: TRBV7-2

CDR3: ASSRDPGQLDGYT
length: 13
D: TRBD1
V: TRBV4-1

CDR3: SAHVIPGQGSSEQY
length: 14
D: TRBD1
V: TRBV20-1

CDR3: ASSQERATSTEAF
length: 13
D: NA
V: TRBV4-3

CDR3: ASSISAGANTGELF
length: 14
D: TRBD2
V: TRBV19

CDR3: ASSLGTSGTYEQY
length: 13
D: TRBD2
V: TRBV5-1

CDR3: ASSFRATGYNEQF
length: 13
D: NA
V: TRBV13

CDR3: ASSVSGNPTDTQY
length: 13
D: TRBD2
V: TRBV7-3

CDR3: RPGQYNEQF
length: 9
D: NA
V: TRBV20-1

CDR3: SARRDSLAKNIQY
length: 13
D: NA
V: TRBV20-1

CDR3: ASSLTGGKTQY
length: 11
D: TRBD1
V: TRBV28

CDR3: ASSEAGKVSYEQY
length: 13
D: NA
V: TRBV21-1

CDR3: SAAGGRPNTEAF
length: 12
D: NA
V: TRBV20-1

CDR3: ASSFTGQGGVF
length: 11
D: TRBD1
V: TRBV27

CDR3: ASTMGARVTGELF
length: 13
D: NA
V: TRBV6-6

CDR3: ASSSSGSVTDTQY
length: 13
D: TRBD2
V: TRBV11-2

CDR3: ASSFAAGGYNEQF
length: 13
D: TRBD2
V: TRBV12-3/TRBV12-4

CDR3: SVGTGHTDTQY
length: 11
D: TRBD1
V: TRBV29-1

CDR3: ANSQASWNTGELF
length: 13
D: NA
V: TRBV4-3

CDR3: ASSSGTGGNQPQH
length: 13
D: TRBD1
V: TRBV5-4

CDR3: ASGRPDQPQH
length: 10
D: NA
V: TRBV6-2/TRBV6-3

CDR3: ASSSQGLETQY
length: 11
D: NA
V: TRBV12-3/TRBV12-4

CDR3: ASSFMNTEAF
length: 10
D: NA
V: TRBV5-4

CDR3: ASSQNRGFGYT
length: 11
D: NA
V: TRBV4-3

CDR3: ASSQESRSNEQF
length: 12
D: NA
V: TRBV4-3

CDR3: ASSPGTRNEQF
length: 11
D: NA
V: TRBV7-7

CDR3: ASSRVAGEGADTQY
length: 14
D: TRBD2
V: TRBV28

CDR3: ASSLMSEQETQY
length: 12
D: NA
V: TRBV5-1

CDR3: ASSLVLLAVYNEQF
length: 14
D: TRBD2
V: TRBV12-3/TRBV12-4

CDR3: AAGTGEITGELF
length: 12
D: TRBD1
V: TRBV4-3

CDR3: ASSYLIGQTLNEKLF
length: 15
D: NA
V: TRBV28